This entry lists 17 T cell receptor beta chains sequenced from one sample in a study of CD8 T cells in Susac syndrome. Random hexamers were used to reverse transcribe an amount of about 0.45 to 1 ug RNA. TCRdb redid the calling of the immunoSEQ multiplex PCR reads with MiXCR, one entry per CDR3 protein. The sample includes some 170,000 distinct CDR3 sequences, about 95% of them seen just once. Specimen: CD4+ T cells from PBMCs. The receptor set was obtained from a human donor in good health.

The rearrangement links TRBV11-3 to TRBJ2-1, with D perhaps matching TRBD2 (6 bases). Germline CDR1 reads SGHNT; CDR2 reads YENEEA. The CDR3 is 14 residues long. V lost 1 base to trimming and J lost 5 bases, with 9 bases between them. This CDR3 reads CASSLGGIDNEQFF. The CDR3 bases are TGTGCCAGCAGCTTAGGCGGGATCGACAATGAGCAGTTCTTC.

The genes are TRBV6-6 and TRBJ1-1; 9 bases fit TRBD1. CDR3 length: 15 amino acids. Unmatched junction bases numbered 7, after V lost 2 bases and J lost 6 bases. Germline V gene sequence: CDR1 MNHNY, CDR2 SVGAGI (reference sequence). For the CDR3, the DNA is TGTGCCAGCAGTTACGCGCCGGGACAGGGAGCTGAAGCTTTCTTT. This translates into CASSYAPGQGAEAFF.

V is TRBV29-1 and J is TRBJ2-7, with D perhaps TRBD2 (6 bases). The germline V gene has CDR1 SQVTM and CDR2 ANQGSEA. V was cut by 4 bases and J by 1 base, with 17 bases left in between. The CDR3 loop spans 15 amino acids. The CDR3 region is CSVGLKGSGSYEQYF. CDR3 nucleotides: TGCAGCGTTGGCCTAAAAGGTAGCGGATCCTACGAGCAGTACTTC.

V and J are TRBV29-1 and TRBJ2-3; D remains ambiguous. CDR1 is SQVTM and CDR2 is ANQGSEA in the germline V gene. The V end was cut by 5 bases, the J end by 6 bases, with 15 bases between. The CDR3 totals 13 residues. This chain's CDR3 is CSVKRVLTDTQYF. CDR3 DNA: TGCAGCGTTAAACGGGTCCTCACGGATACGCAGTATTTT.

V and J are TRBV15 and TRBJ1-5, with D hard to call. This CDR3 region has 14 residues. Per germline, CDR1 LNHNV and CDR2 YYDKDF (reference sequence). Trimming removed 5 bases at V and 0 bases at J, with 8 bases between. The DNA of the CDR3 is TGTGCCACCAGCGGACTTTATAGCAATCAGCCCCAGCATTTT. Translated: CATSGLYSNQPQHF.

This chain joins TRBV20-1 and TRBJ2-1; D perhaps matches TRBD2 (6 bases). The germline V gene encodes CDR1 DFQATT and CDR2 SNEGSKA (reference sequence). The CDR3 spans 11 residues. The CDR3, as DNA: TGCAGCCCGCGGAGGGACAATGAGCAGTTCTTC. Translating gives CSPRRDNEQFF.

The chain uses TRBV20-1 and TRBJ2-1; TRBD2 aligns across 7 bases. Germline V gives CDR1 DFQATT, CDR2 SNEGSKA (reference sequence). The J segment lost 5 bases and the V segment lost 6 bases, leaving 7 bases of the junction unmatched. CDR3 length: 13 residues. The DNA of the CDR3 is TGCAGTGCCGAATATAGCGGGCACAATGAGCAGTTCTTC. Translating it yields CSAEYSGHNEQFF.

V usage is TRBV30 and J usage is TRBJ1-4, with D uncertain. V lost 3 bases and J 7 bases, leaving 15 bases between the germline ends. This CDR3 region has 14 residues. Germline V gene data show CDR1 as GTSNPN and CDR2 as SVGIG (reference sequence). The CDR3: CAWRREGSGEKLFF. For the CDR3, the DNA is TGTGCCTGGAGGAGGGAAGGAAGCGGTGAAAAACTGTTTTTT.

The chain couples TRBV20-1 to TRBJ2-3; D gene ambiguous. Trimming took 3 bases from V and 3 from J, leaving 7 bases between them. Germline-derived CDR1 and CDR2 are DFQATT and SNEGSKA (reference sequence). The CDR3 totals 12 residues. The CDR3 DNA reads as TGCAGTGCTAGGTCCCATACAGATACGCAGTATTTT. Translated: CSARSHTDTQYF.

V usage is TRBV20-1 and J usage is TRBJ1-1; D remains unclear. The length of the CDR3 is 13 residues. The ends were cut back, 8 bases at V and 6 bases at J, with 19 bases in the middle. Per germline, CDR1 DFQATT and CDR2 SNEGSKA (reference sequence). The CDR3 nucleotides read TGCAGTACCCTATCGGGCAGGACCGCTGAAGCTTTCTTT. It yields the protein CSTLSGRTAEAFF.

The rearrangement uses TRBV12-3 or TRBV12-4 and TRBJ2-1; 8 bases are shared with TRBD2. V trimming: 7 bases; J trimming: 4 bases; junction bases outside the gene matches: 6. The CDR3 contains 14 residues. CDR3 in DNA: TGTGCCAGCAAGCCTAGCGGGCAGTACAATGAGCAGTTCTTC. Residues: CASKPSGQYNEQFF.

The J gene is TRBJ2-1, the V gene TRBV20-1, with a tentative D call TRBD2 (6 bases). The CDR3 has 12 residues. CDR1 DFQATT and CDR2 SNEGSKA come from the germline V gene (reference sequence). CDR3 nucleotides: TGCAGCTTGGGGGGACTCTCAAATGAGCAGTTCTTC. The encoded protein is CSLGGLSNEQFF.

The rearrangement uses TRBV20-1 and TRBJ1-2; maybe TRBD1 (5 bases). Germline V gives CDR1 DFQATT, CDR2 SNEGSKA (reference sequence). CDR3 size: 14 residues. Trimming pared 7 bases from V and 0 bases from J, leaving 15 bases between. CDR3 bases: TGCAGTGTTTTTCCGGAACAGGCTAACTATGGCTACACCTTC. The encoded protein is CSVFPEQANYGYTF.

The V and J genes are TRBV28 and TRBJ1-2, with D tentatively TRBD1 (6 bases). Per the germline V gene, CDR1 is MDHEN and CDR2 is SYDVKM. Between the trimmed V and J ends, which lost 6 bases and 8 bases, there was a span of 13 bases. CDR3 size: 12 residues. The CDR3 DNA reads TGTGCCAGCAGGGCTCAGGGGTACGGCTACACCTTC. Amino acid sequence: CASRAQGYGYTF.

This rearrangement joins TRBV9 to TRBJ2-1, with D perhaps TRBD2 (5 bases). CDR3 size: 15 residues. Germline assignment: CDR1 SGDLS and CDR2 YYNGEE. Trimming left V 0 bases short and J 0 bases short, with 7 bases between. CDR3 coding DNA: TGTGCCAGCAGCGTAGGAGGGCCCTCCTACAATGAGCAGTTCTTC. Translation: CASSVGGPSYNEQFF.

CDR3 residues: CSARDSGRTETQYF. The DNA of the CDR3 is TGCAGTGCTAGAGATTCGGGGCGAACCGAGACCCAGTACTTC. The chain recombines TRBV20-1 with TRBJ2-5; D possibly uses TRBD1 or TRBD2 (5 bases each). The length of the CDR3 is 14 residues. Trimming took 0 bases from V and 5 from J, leaving 13 bases between them. Germline CDR1 reads DFQATT; CDR2 reads SNEGSKA (reference sequence).

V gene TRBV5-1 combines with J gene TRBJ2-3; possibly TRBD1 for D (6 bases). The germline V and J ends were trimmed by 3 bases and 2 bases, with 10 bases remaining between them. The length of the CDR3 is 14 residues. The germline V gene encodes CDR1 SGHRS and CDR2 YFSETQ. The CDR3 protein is CASSSQGNTDTQYF. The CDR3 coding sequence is TGCGCCAGCAGCTCACAGGGAAACACAGATACGCAGTATTTT.